One TCR beta chain is described in this entry. These data belong to a study of memory CD4+ T cells and cytomegalovirus serostatus. Sequenced by immunoSEQ multiplex PCR; TCRdb stores in-frame clones only, minus some. The profile shows about 75,000 clones, around four fifths of them singletons. Single viable CD3+CD4+CD8-CD45RO+ cells were sorted as the memory CD4+ T cells. Sequenced material: memory CD4+ T cells from blood. This TCR came from an adult in good health and CMV-seropositive.

CDR3 in DNA: TGTGCCAGCAGCTTCCAGGGGCAGTGGACCGGGGAGCTGTTTTTT. Its protein product is CASSFQGQWTGELFF. The chain employs TRBV5-8 and TRBJ2-2; D may be TRBD1 (6 bases). CDR3 length equals 15 residues. V was pared by 2 bases and J by 5 bases, with 13 bases between. CDR1 and CDR2 (germline): SGHTS, YDEGEE.